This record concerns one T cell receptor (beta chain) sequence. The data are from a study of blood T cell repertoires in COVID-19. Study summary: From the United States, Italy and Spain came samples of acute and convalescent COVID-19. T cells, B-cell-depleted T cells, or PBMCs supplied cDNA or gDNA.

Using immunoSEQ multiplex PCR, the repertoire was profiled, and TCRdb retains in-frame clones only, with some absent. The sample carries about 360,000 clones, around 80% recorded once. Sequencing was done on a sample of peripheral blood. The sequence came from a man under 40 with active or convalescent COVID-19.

The CDR3 loop is CASSEGAWTEAFF. CDR3 nucleotides: TGTGCCAGCAGTGAGGGGGCGTGGACTGAAGCTTTCTTT. The chain has TRBV6-2 or TRBV6-3 and TRBJ1-1, with TRBD1 identical over 7 bases. Trimming removed 5 bases from V and 5 bases from J; junction bases left unmatched: 5. CDR3 length: 13 amino acids. CDR1 and CDR2 (germline): MNHEY, SVGEGT.